This T cell receptor beta chain emerged from a study of cytomegalovirus exposure and HLA in healthy donors. Study-level findings and limits: CMV serostatus alone was available as immune exposure information. For TCR beta chains, V- and J-gene trimming was later linked to a missense DCLRE1C variant.

Concerning this clone itself: The antigen is undetermined.

The PCR had 60 Vbeta and 13 Jbeta primers. Clones were read by immunoSEQ multiplex PCR, and TCRdb kept only the in-frame ones, dropping some. The sample consists of tens of thousands of clones, over 9% of them appearing once. The germline CDR1 and CDR2 sequences are MNHNS and SASEGT. CDR3 length: 14 residues. The V end lost 5 bases, the J end lost 9 bases, and 14 bases lay between the germline ends. There were likely unrecorded immune exposures, though donors were nominally healthy when sampled. Sequenced: PBMCs. This chain connects TRBV6-1 to TRBJ1-6; D is perhaps TRBD1 (5 bases). The TCR comes from a man in his 60s in good health and CMV-seropositive. CDR3 residues: CASSSGTQGSPLHF. CDR3 sequence (DNA): TGTGCCAGCAGTTCCGGGACTCAGGGTTCACCCCTCCACTTT.